The rows below give T cell receptor beta chains drawn from one sample of a study of blood T cell repertoires in COVID-19. The assay was immunoSEQ multiplex PCR, and TCRdb's table has in-frame clones only and misses some. The data show 150,000 to 200,000 clones, with roughly 90% seen just once and about 4.6% held by the top ten. Sequencing was performed on peripheral blood. These receptors were taken from a man aged 25-40 years with COVID-19, enrolled during active disease. CDR3s include the opening cysteine and the closing phenylalanine or tryptophan. The order of the fields is J gene, D gene, clone size, V gene, CDR3 DNA, CDR3 protein. D genes are given only for firm matches. Not all rows give a size; the values are once, few, many and, for expanded clones, a class.

j_call: TRBJ2-2
d_call: .
clone_size: .
v_call: TRBV6-6
cdr3_nt: TGTGCCAGCAGTATCGACACCGGGGAGCTGTTTTTT
cdr3_aa: CASSIDTGELFF

j_call: TRBJ1-1
d_call: TRBD1
clone_size: .
v_call: TRBV25-1
cdr3_nt: TGTGCCAGCAGTGATGACTCGGACAGGGGTGGTTGCGCTTTCTTT
cdr3_aa: CASSDDSDRGGCAFF

j_call: TRBJ1-3
d_call: TRBD1
clone_size: .
v_call: TRBV5-1
cdr3_nt: TGCGCCAGCAGCCTGGGAGGAAACAGGGGGCTTGGAAACACCATATATTTT
cdr3_aa: CASSLGGNRGLGNTIYF

j_call: TRBJ2-7
d_call: .
clone_size: .
v_call: TRBV7-9
cdr3_nt: TGTGCCAGCAGTCAATCCGGGGAGAAGCCTTACGAGCAGTACTTC
cdr3_aa: CASSQSGEKPYEQYF

j_call: TRBJ2-7
d_call: TRBD1
clone_size: .
v_call: TRBV19
cdr3_nt: TGTGCCAGTAGTATAGGGACAGGGGACACCTACGAGCAGTACTTC
cdr3_aa: CASSIGTGDTYEQYF

j_call: TRBJ2-7
d_call: TRBD1
clone_size: many
v_call: TRBV9
cdr3_nt: TGTGCCAGCAGCGCACGACAGGGGGAGACCTACGAGCAGTACTTC
cdr3_aa: CASSARQGETYEQYF

j_call: TRBJ1-1
d_call: TRBD1
clone_size: .
v_call: TRBV18
cdr3_nt: TGTGCCAGCTCCGCGGGACAGGTTGCGAACACTGAAGCTTTCTTT
cdr3_aa: CASSAGQVANTEAFF

j_call: TRBJ2-5
d_call: .
clone_size: .
v_call: TRBV5-1
cdr3_nt: TGCGCCAGCAGCTTGGCGCCAGGGGCAAGGGAGACCCAGTACTTC
cdr3_aa: CASSLAPGARETQYF

j_call: TRBJ2-2
d_call: TRBD2
clone_size: .
v_call: TRBV20-1
cdr3_nt: TGCAGTGCTAGTAAACGGGAGGGCGGGGAGCTGTTTTTT
cdr3_aa: CSASKREGGELFF

j_call: TRBJ1-2
d_call: TRBD1
clone_size: .
v_call: TRBV7-9
cdr3_nt: TGTGCCAGCAGCTCGGCGCACACAGGGGGACGTGGCTACACCTTC
cdr3_aa: CASSSAHTGGRGYTF

j_call: TRBJ1-1
d_call: TRBD1
clone_size: .
v_call: TRBV11-2
cdr3_nt: TGTGCCAGCAAGAGGGGACAGGGACGCGTTTTGAACACTGAAGCTTTCTTT
cdr3_aa: CASKRGQGRVLNTEAFF

j_call: TRBJ1-2
d_call: .
clone_size: .
v_call: TRBV11-1
cdr3_nt: TGTGCCAGCAGCCCCTCCCCCGGTTGGGGGCGGGATGGCTACACCTTC
cdr3_aa: CASSPSPGWGRDGYTF

j_call: TRBJ2-7
d_call: TRBD1
clone_size: .
v_call: TRBV7-2
cdr3_nt: TGTGCCAGCACCGCCGACGGGACAGGGTCCTACGAGCAGTACTTC
cdr3_aa: CASTADGTGSYEQYF

j_call: TRBJ1-2
d_call: TRBD1
clone_size: .
v_call: TRBV27
cdr3_nt: TGTGCCAGCAGCGGGACAGGGGAAGGTGGCTACACCTTC
cdr3_aa: CASSGTGEGGYTF

j_call: TRBJ1-2
d_call: .
clone_size: once
v_call: TRBV6-2/TRBV6-3
cdr3_nt: TGTGCCAGCAGTTACGGAGCGCGACAGAGGAGCTATGGCTACACCTTC
cdr3_aa: CASSYGARQRSYGYTF

j_call: TRBJ1-6
d_call: .
clone_size: .
v_call: TRBV14
cdr3_nt: TGTGCCAGCAGCCAAGTAGGGGGTAATTCACCCCTCCACTTT
cdr3_aa: CASSQVGGNSPLHF

j_call: TRBJ2-7
d_call: TRBD1
clone_size: .
v_call: TRBV11-2
cdr3_nt: TGTGCCAGCAGCCCGGGACAGACCTACGAGCAGTACTTC
cdr3_aa: CASSPGQTYEQYF

j_call: TRBJ1-4
d_call: .
clone_size: .
v_call: TRBV28
cdr3_nt: TGTGCCAGCAGTTTACAAGCCGGGAATGAAAAACTGTTTTTT
cdr3_aa: CASSLQAGNEKLFF

j_call: TRBJ2-1
d_call: .
clone_size: .
v_call: TRBV5-6
cdr3_nt: TGTGCCAGCCTATCGGACAACACGGCCACTGCAGAGTTCTTC
cdr3_aa: CASLSDNTATAEFF

j_call: TRBJ2-1
d_call: .
clone_size: .
v_call: TRBV24-1
cdr3_nt: TGTGCCACCAGCGGGAGAGGTTTCAATGAGCAGTTCTTC
cdr3_aa: CATSGRGFNEQFF

j_call: TRBJ2-1
d_call: .
clone_size: .
v_call: TRBV24-1
cdr3_nt: TGTGCCACCAGTGTCAATCAGGGCAGCAATGAGCAGTTCTTC
cdr3_aa: CATSVNQGSNEQFF

j_call: TRBJ2-5
d_call: .
clone_size: .
v_call: TRBV11-2
cdr3_nt: TGTGCCAGCAGCCGGACTCGGGACACCAAAGAGACCCAGTACTTC
cdr3_aa: CASSRTRDTKETQYF

j_call: TRBJ2-5
d_call: TRBD2
clone_size: .
v_call: TRBV7-8
cdr3_nt: TGTGCCAGCAGCCTCGGGACTAGCGGGGGGAAGGAGACCCAGTACTTC
cdr3_aa: CASSLGTSGGKETQYF

j_call: TRBJ2-7
d_call: .
clone_size: .
v_call: TRBV27
cdr3_nt: TGTGCCAGCAGCCTAGCAGGAATTAGCTCCTACGAGCAGTACTTC
cdr3_aa: CASSLAGISSYEQYF

j_call: TRBJ1-2
d_call: TRBD1
clone_size: .
v_call: TRBV7-2
cdr3_nt: TGTGCCAGCAGCCCGCGGACAGGGCCGCACTATGGCTACACCTTC
cdr3_aa: CASSPRTGPHYGYTF

j_call: TRBJ2-7
d_call: .
clone_size: .
v_call: TRBV9
cdr3_nt: TGTGCCAGCAGCGTAGGGACAGACTCTTCCTACGAGCAGTACTTC
cdr3_aa: CASSVGTDSSYEQYF

j_call: TRBJ2-1
d_call: .
clone_size: .
v_call: TRBV14
cdr3_nt: TGTGCCAGCAGGTCCTACATGGGACTGCAGTTCTTC
cdr3_aa: CASRSYMGLQFF

j_call: TRBJ2-2
d_call: TRBD1
clone_size: .
v_call: TRBV19
cdr3_nt: TGTGCCAGTAGTATAAATCGACCGGGCAGGGGGCGAAGTAACACCGGGGAGCTGTTTTTT
cdr3_aa: CASSINRPGRGRSNTGELFF

j_call: TRBJ1-1
d_call: TRBD1
clone_size: once
v_call: TRBV6-6
cdr3_nt: TGTGCCAGCAGTTACCCGGACAGGGTGGAAACTGAAGCTTTCTTT
cdr3_aa: CASSYPDRVETEAFF

j_call: TRBJ2-5
d_call: TRBD2
clone_size: .
v_call: TRBV4-1
cdr3_nt: TGCGCCAGCAGCCCGCGACTAGCGGGGAGGGAGACCCAGTACTTC
cdr3_aa: CASSPRLAGRETQYF

j_call: TRBJ2-7
d_call: TRBD2
clone_size: .
v_call: TRBV5-5
cdr3_nt: TGTGCCAGCAGCTTAAGGACTAGCGGGATGGGCCTACGAATGGAGCAGTACTTC
cdr3_aa: CASSLRTSGMGLRMEQYF

j_call: TRBJ2-7
d_call: TRBD1
clone_size: .
v_call: TRBV7-2
cdr3_nt: TGTGCCAGCAGCTTTGACAGGGGTGGGTACGAGCAGTACTTC
cdr3_aa: CASSFDRGGYEQYF

j_call: TRBJ1-3
d_call: .
clone_size: .
v_call: TRBV7-7
cdr3_nt: TGTGCCAGCAGCTTAGATTCTCTAGCGACCATATATTTT
cdr3_aa: CASSLDSLATIYF